A single sample gave rise to the 28 T cell receptor beta chains below, sequenced in a study of T cell changes during pregnancy in multiple sclerosis. The assay was immunoSEQ multiplex PCR, and TCRdb's table has in-frame clones only and misses some. The profile shows some 20,000 clones, 91% of them singletons. Sequences were derived from CD4+ T cells from peripheral blood mononuclear cells, sampled in the third trimester of pregnancy. All receptors come from a female donor in good health, enrolled as a control in a pregnancy study.

The rearrangement links TRBV30 to TRBJ2-5; TRBD2 is a possible D gene (6 bases). Trimming took off 5 bases at V and 2 bases at J, with 9 bases between the two ends. This CDR3 contains 12 residues. The germline CDR1 and CDR2 sequences are GTSNPN and SVGIG (reference sequence). The DNA of the CDR3 is TGTGCCTGGGGGGGACTGCAAGAGACCCAGTACTTC. It encodes CAWGGLQETQYF.

The chain combines TRBV6-1 with TRBJ2-7; D gene uncertain. CDR1 and CDR2 from the germline V gene are MNHNS and SASEGT. Trimming took off 7 bases at V and 0 bases at J, with 13 bases between the two ends. The CDR3 extends over 14 amino acids. The DNA for the CDR3 is TGTGCCAGCACTCCTTATGAGAGCTCCTACGAGCAGTACTTC. Protein product: CASTPYESSYEQYF.

The V call is TRBV2, the J call TRBJ1-2; possibly TRBD1 for D (5 bases). V dropped 2 bases and J dropped 4 bases, with 11 bases sitting between them. The CDR3 sequence is 14 residues long. Looked up from germline, CDR1 is SNHLY and CDR2 is FYNNEI. The CDR3 is CASSERRGSYGYTF. The CDR3 region has the DNA TGTGCCAGCAGTGAAAGGAGGGGATCCTATGGCTACACCTTC. Full variable domain (missing parts from reference TRBV2 and TRBJ1-2): EPEVTQTPSHQVTQMGQEVILRCVPISNHLYFYWYRQILGQKVEFLVSFYNNEISEKSEIFDDQFSVERPDGSNFTLKIRSTKLEDSAMYFCASSERRGSYGYTFGSGTRLTVV.

The chain employs TRBV15 and TRBJ2-5; 7 positions match TRBD2. This CDR3 has 14 amino acids. CDR1 and CDR2 from the germline V gene are LNHNV and YYDKDF (reference sequence). J lost 5 bases, V lost 4 bases, and 7 bases had no gene match. DNA of the CDR3: TGTGCCACCAGCAAATCTAGCGGTCGGGAGACCCAGTACTTC. It codes for CATSKSSGRETQYF.

The V call is TRBV7-8, the J call TRBJ1-5; the D is unclear. Germline CDR1 and CDR2: SGHVS and FQNEAQ. V shed 0 bases and J shed 2 bases, with 11 bases lying between them. The CDR3 contains 16 residues. The DNA of the CDR3 is TGTGCCAGCAGCTTAGCGAGGCTAGGAGGCAATCAGCCCCAGCATTTT. Amino acid sequence: CASSLARLGGNQPQHF.

This chain uses TRBV15 with TRBJ2-7; a possible D gene is TRBD2 (5 bases). The CDR3 runs 14 residues. Trimming shortened V by 5 bases and J by 3 bases, and 14 bases separated the two germline ends. Germline values: CDR1 LNHNV, CDR2 YYDKDF (reference sequence). In DNA, the CDR3 is TGTGCCACCAGCGGGGAGACACCTGACTACGAGCAGTACTTC. Amino acid sequence: CATSGETPDYEQYF.

The chain has TRBV28 and TRBJ2-1; 8 nucleotides align to TRBD1. The V gene's germline CDR1 is MDHEN and CDR2 SYDVKM. The trim removed 10 bases at V and 7 bases at J, leaving 15 bases unmatched. The CDR3 has 15 residues. CDR3 nucleotide sequence: TGTGCCACCATTAACCCCGGGACAGGAACTAATGAGCAGTTCTTC. It codes for CATINPGTGTNEQFF.

The V gene is TRBV19, the J gene TRBJ2-5; possible D gene TRBD1, 5 bases. Germline V lookup: CDR1 LNHDA, CDR2 SQIVND (reference sequence). The CDR3 sequence is 12 residues long. V gave up 5 bases and J gave up 5 bases, with 9 bases separating them. The CDR3 DNA reads TGTGCCAGTAGTCAGGGATGGGAGACCCAGTACTTC. Amino acid sequence: CASSQGWETQYF.

This chain connects TRBV7-9 to TRBJ2-3, with D possibly TRBD2 on 6 matching bases. Germline V gives CDR1 SEHNR, CDR2 FQNEAQ (reference sequence). V was pared by 0 bases and J by 5 bases, with 6 bases between. The CDR3 covers 13 residues. CDR3 region: CASSLAGGDTQYF. The DNA of the CDR3 is TGTGCCAGCAGCTTAGCGGGAGGAGATACGCAGTATTTT. Full variable domain (rest looked up from reference TRBV7-9 and TRBJ2-3): DTGVSQNPRHKITKRGQNVTFRCDPISEHNRLYWYRQTLGQGPEFLTYFQNEAQLEKSRLLSDRFSAERPKGSFSTLEIQRTEQGDSAMYLCASSLAGGDTQYFGPGTRLTVL.

This clone has just a few counts. The chain couples TRBV5-4 to TRBJ1-1; 9 bases agree with TRBD1. Germline-derived CDR1 and CDR2 are SGHNT and YYREEE (reference sequence). The CDR3 runs to 13 residues. With V trimmed by 0 bases and J by 8 bases, 2 bases remained unmatched. CDR3 bases: TGTGCCAGCAGCTTGGCCGGGACAGGGGAAGCTTTCTTT. Amino acids: CASSLAGTGEAFF. Variable domain in full (rest from reference TRBV5-4 and TRBJ1-1): ETGVTQSPTHLIKTRGQQVTLRCSSQSGHNTVSWYQQALGQGPQFIFQYYREEENGRGNFPPRFSGLQFPNYSSELNVNALELDDSALYLCASSLAGTGEAFFGQGTRLTVV.

The chain couples TRBV6-4 to TRBJ1-4; 12 nucleotides align to TRBD1. The V gene's germline CDR1 is MRHNA and CDR2 SNTAGT. After removal of 8 bases from V and 8 bases from J, the junction contained 9 bases not matched to a gene. This CDR3 is 15 amino acids long. The CDR3 loop reads CASPEGDRGREKLFF. The DNA for the CDR3 is TGTGCCAGCCCCGAGGGGGACAGGGGGCGGGAAAAACTGTTTTTT.

The CDR3 coding sequence is TGTGCCAGCAGTCAAGTCCTGGTCCTACAAGAGACCCAGTACTTC. Translating gives CASSQVLVLQETQYF. The chain links TRBV7-2 to TRBJ2-5; D is unclear. The CDR3 is 15 residues long. The germline CDR1 and CDR2 sequences are SGHTA and FQGNSA. The V end lost 6 bases, the J end lost 2 bases, and 16 bases lay between the germline ends.

This chain uses TRBV2 with TRBJ1-1, with 7 bases lining up with TRBD1. The V gene's germline CDR1 is SNHLY and CDR2 FYNNEI. Unmatched junction bases numbered 8, after V lost 6 bases and J lost 1 base. This CDR3 has 15 amino acids. The CDR3 region is CASSPPAGGNTEAFF. The CDR3 nucleotides are TGTGCCAGCAGCCCCCCGGCAGGGGGGAACACTGAAGCTTTCTTT.

The V and J genes are TRBV7-2 and TRBJ1-1; 10 bases are shared with TRBD1. The germline V gene has CDR1 SGHTA and CDR2 FQGNSA. The CDR3 sequence is 18 residues long. The V segment lost 0 bases and the J segment 6 bases; nucleotides outside the gene matches: 13. The CDR3, as DNA: TGTGCCAGCAGCTTAGCGGTCAGTTATGGGACAGGGGTCCCTGAAGCTTTCTTT. This encodes CASSLAVSYGTGVPEAFF.

The CDR3 protein is CASSQDWTGGELFF. CDR3 sequence (DNA): TGCGCCAGCAGCCAAGATTGGACAGGCGGGGAGCTGTTTTTT. The chain couples TRBV4-3 to TRBJ2-2; TRBD1 matches 7 bases. This CDR3 spans 14 amino acids. The V gene's germline CDR1 is LGHNA and CDR2 YSLEER. After removal of 0 bases from V and 7 bases from J, the junction contained 2 bases not matched to a gene.

The chain joins TRBV15 to TRBJ2-7; perhaps TRBD2 as D (6 bases). The ends were cut back, 4 bases at V and 4 bases at J, with 14 bases in the middle. Germline V gene data show CDR1 as LNHNV and CDR2 as YYDKDF (reference sequence). This CDR3 has 14 residues. As DNA, the CDR3 is TGTGCCACCAGCACCCCCGGGGGACTTTACGAGCAGTACTTC. The encoded protein is CATSTPGGLYEQYF.

This chain connects TRBV28 to TRBJ2-5; TRBD1 is a possible D gene (8 bases). With 4 bases removed from V and 4 bases from J, the gap between germline ends came to 25 bases. The CDR3 is 18 amino acids. CDR1 and CDR2 from the germline V gene are MDHEN and SYDVKM. The CDR3 sequence: CASSSLGNRGGIGETQYF. The CDR3 DNA is TGTGCCAGCAGTTCCCTCGGAAACAGGGGGGGGATTGGAGAGACCCAGTACTTC.

The genes are TRBV5-4 and TRBJ2-7; weak D call: TRBD2 (6 bases). The CDR3 runs 13 residues. The ends were cut back, 5 bases at V and 7 bases at J, with 16 bases in the middle. CDR1 is SGHNT and CDR2 is YYREEE in the germline V gene (reference sequence). CDR3 DNA: TGTGCCAGCAGAAGGACCGGGGCGGGAGAGCAGTACTTC. Translating it yields CASRRTGAGEQYF. Full variable domain (outside the CDR3, taken from reference TRBV5-4 and TRBJ2-7): ETGVTQSPTHLIKTRGQQVTLRCSSQSGHNTVSWYQQALGQGPQFIFQYYREEENGRGNFPPRFSGLQFPNYSSELNVNALELDDSALYLCASRRTGAGEQYFGPGTRLTVT.

The gene calls are TRBV27 and TRBJ1-1; no clear D gene. CDR3 length: 14 amino acids. V lost 2 bases to trimming and J lost 4 bases, with 11 bases between them. Germline loops: CDR1 MNHEY, CDR2 SMNVEV (reference sequence). This CDR3 is CASSLMMAGTEAFF. The DNA of the CDR3 is TGTGCCAGCAGTTTAATGATGGCGGGCACTGAAGCTTTCTTT.

The V gene is TRBV18, the J gene TRBJ2-1; 10 bases align to TRBD2. The CDR3 runs 19 residues. V dropped 0 bases and J dropped 2; count of bases not matched to a gene: 10. The germline V gene has CDR1 KGHSH and CDR2 LQKENI. Here the CDR3 reads CASSPPTGSGRIPYNEQFF. Written as DNA, the CDR3 is TGTGCCAGCTCACCACCGACGGGTAGCGGGAGGATCCCCTACAATGAGCAGTTCTTC.

CDR3 loop: CASSSSGVAYNEQFF. The DNA of the CDR3 is TGTGCCAGCAGCTCTTCCGGTGTGGCCTACAATGAGCAGTTCTTC. This chain connects TRBV2 to TRBJ2-1, with D uncertain. This CDR3 has 15 residues. The V gene's germline CDR1 is SNHLY and CDR2 FYNNEI. V was shortened by 6 bases and J by 2 bases, with 14 bases between the two germline ends.

This chain uses TRBV2 with TRBJ2-3, with TRBD1 matching over 10 bases. The germline V gene has CDR1 SNHLY and CDR2 FYNNEI. Trimming at V came to 6 bases and at J to 7 bases, leaving 7 bases not matched to a gene. The CDR3 spans 14 residues. In nucleotides, the CDR3 is TGTGCCAGCAGCGGGACAGGGGACTCATATACGCAGTATTTT. Translated: CASSGTGDSYTQYF.

Details on this clone: The junction departs from germline at one end; a sequencing error may be responsible. The sample carries other DNA sequences with the same CDR3. The chain employs TRBV6-6 and TRBJ2-3; 8 bases are a match to TRBD1. This CDR3 spans 16 amino acids. The germline V gene encodes CDR1 MNHNY and CDR2 SVGAGI (reference sequence). CDR3 loop: CASSYPQGASTDTQYF. The CDR3 coding sequence is TGTGCTAGCAGTTATCCCCAGGGGGCTAGCACAGATACGCAGTATTTT.

The chain has TRBV10-2 and TRBJ2-3; D gene unclear. The CDR3 is made up of 13 amino acids. CDR1 WSHSY and CDR2 SAAADI come from the germline V gene. V was clipped by 3 bases and J by 4 bases, with 8 bases between them. The CDR3 loop reads CASSDPYADTQYF. The CDR3 coding sequence is TGCGCCAGCAGTGACCCCTACGCAGATACGCAGTATTTT.

J is TRBJ2-7 and V is TRBV7-9; no clear D gene. Germline loops: CDR1 SEHNR, CDR2 FQNEAQ (reference sequence). CDR3 size: 13 residues. V shed 5 bases and J shed 0 bases, with 8 bases lying between them. CDR3 in DNA: TGTGCCAGCAGCCCCCCCCTCTCCTACGAGCAGTACTTC. Its translation: CASSPPLSYEQYF.

To note about this clone: Mismatch with germline at one junction end may stem from a read error. This chain connects TRBV6-5 to TRBJ2-7; D perhaps matches TRBD1 (6 bases). Germline CDR1 reads MNHEY; CDR2 reads SVGAGI. The CDR3 spans 12 residues. The CDR3 reads CASSYSRGWLLF. The CDR3, as DNA: TGTGCCAGCAGTTACTCGAGGGGGTGGTTACTCTTC.

This clone came up once. The DNA of the CDR3 is TGTGCCAGCAGCCTGACAGGGAACAATTCACCCCTCCACTTT. Protein sequence: CASSLTGNNSPLHF. The rearrangement links TRBV16 to TRBJ1-6, with 7 bases aligning to TRBD1. The J segment lost 7 bases and the V segment lost 4 bases, leaving 4 bases of the junction unmatched. This CDR3 region has 14 residues. Looked up from germline, CDR1 is KGHSY and CDR2 is FQNENV.

The rearrangement joins TRBV27 to TRBJ1-2; D gene ambiguous. Germline V gene data show CDR1 as MNHEY and CDR2 as SMNVEV (reference sequence). The CDR3 is made up of 14 amino acids. V lost 3 bases and J lost 11, with 19 bases in between. The CDR3 region has the DNA TGTGCCAGCAGTTTCAAGACGGGAGTTAGTTCATACACCTTC. This codes for CASSFKTGVSSYTF.